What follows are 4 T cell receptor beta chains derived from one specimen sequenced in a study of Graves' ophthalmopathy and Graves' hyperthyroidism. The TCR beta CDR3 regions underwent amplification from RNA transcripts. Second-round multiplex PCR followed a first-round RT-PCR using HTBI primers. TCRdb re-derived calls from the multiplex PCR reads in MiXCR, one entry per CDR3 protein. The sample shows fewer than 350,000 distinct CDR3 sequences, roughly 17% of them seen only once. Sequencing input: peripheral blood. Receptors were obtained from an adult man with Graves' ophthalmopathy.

The CDR3 spells CASSLGTATGELFF. The CDR3 nucleotides read TGCGCCAGCAGCCTCGGAACAGCGACTGGGGAGCTGTTTTTT. The rearrangement links TRBV4-3 to TRBJ2-2, with unresolved D. Trimming pared 4 bases from V and 8 bases from J, leaving 14 bases between. There are 14 residues in the CDR3. Germline V CDR1 and CDR2: LGHNA, YSLEER.

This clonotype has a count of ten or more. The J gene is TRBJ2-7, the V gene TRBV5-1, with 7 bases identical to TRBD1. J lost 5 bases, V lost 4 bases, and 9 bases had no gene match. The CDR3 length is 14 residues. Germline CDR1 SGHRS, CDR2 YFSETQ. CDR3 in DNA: TGCGCCAGCAGCATGCGACAGGGTCAAGACGAGCAGTACTTC. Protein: CASSMRQGQDEQYF.

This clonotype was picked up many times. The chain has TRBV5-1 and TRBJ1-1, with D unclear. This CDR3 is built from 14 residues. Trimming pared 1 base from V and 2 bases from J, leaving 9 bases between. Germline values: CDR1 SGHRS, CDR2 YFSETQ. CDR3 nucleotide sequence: TGCGCCAGCAGCTTGCTAGAAGTTAACACTGAAGCTTTCTTT. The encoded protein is CASSLLEVNTEAFF. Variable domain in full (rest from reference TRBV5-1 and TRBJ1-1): KAGVTQTPRYLIKTRGQQVTLSCSPISGHRSVSWYQQTPGQGLQFLFEYFSETQRNKGNFPGRFSGRQFSNSRSEMNVSTLELGDSALYLCASSLLEVNTEAFFGQGTRLTVV.

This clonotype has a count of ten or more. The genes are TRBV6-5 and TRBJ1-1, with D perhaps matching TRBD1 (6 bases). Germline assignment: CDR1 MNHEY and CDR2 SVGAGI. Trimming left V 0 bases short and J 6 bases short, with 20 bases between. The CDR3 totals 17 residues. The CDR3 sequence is CASSYSPPGQSISEAFF. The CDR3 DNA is TGTGCCAGCAGTTACTCTCCCCCCGGACAGAGTATCTCTGAAGCTTTCTTT.